Reported below is one TCR beta chain. The sample comes from a study of identical twins. TCRdb independently ran MiXCR on the 5' RACE reads; one entry per CDR3 protein. Here the sample spans under 350,000 distinct CDR3 sequences, roughly 9% being singletons. This CDR3 region has 14 residues. The V segment lost 5 bases and the J segment 5 bases; nucleotides outside the gene matches: 6. The sample was also reused in another study, on yellow fever vaccine responses in identical twins.

This clonotype was obtained from a woman in her late teens or twenties in good health. The chain joins TRBV12-3 or TRBV12-4 to TRBJ2-7; TRBD2 matches 10 bases. Sequencing was carried out using CD8+ T cells sorted from blood. CDR3 sequence: CASSPPGLADEQYF. The DNA of the CDR3 is TGTGCCAGCAGTCCCCCCGGACTAGCGGACGAGCAGTACTTC.